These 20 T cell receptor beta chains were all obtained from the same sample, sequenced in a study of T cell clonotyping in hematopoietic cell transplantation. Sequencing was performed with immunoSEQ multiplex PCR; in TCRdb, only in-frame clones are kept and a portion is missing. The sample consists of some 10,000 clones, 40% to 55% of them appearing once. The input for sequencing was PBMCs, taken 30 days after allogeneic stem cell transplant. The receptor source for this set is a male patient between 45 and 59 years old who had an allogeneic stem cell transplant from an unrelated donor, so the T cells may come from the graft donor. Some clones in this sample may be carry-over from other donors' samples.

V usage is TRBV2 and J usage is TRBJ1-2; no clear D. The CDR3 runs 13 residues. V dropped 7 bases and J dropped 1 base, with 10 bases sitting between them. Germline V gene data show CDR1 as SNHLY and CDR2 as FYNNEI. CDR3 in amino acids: CASTTTYNYGYTF. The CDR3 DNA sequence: TGTGCCAGCACCACGACCTATAACTATGGCTACACCTTC.

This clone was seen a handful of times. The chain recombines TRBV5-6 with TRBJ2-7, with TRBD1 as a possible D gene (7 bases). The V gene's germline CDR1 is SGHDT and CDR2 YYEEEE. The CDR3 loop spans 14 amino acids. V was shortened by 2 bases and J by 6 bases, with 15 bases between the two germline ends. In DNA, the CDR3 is TGTGCCAGCAGCTTAGGAGGGGGCGAGGCCGAGCAGTACTTC. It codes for CASSLGGGEAEQYF. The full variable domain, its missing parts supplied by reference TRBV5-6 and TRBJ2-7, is DAGVTQSPTHLIKTRGQQVTLRCSPKSGHDTVSWYQQALGQGPQFIFQYYEEEERQRGNFPDRFSGHQFPNYSSELNVNALLLGDSALYLCASSLGGGEAEQYFGPGTRLTVT.

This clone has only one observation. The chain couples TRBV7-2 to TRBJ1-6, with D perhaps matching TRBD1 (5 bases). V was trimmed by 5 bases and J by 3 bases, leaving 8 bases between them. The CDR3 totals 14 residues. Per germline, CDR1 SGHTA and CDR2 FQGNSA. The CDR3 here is CASSPGLYNSPLHF. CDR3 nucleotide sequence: TGTGCCAGCAGCCCGGGGCTCTATAATTCACCCCTCCACTTT.

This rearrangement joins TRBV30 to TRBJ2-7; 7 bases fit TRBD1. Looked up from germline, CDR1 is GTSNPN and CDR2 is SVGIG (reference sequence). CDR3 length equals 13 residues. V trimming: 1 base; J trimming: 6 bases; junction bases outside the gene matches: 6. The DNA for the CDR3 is TGTGCCTGGAGTGCCCACACAGGGGCCGAGCAGTACTTC. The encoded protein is CAWSAHTGAEQYF.

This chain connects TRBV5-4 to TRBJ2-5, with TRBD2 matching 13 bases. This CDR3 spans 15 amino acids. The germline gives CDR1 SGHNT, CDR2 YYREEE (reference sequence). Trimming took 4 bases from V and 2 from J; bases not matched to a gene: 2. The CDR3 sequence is CASSETSGGQETQYF. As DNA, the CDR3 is TGTGCCAGCAGCGAGACTAGCGGGGGGCAAGAGACCCAGTACTTC.

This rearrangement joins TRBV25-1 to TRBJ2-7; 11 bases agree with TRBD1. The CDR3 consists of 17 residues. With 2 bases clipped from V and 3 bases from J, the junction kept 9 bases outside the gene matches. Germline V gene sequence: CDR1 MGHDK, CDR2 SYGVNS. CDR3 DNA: TGTGCCAGCAGTGAAGGGGGACAGGGGGTGATAGGCTACGAGCAGTACTTC. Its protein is CASSEGGQGVIGYEQYF.

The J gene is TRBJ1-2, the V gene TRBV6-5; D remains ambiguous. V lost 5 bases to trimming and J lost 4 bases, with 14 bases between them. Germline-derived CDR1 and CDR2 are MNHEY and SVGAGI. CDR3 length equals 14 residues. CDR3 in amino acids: CASSPLGGFYGYTF. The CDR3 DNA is TGTGCCAGCAGTCCCCTCGGAGGGTTCTATGGCTACACCTTC.

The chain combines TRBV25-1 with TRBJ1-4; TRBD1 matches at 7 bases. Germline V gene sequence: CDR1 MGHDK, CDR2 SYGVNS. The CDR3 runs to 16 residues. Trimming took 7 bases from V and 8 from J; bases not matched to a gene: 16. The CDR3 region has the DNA TGTGCCAGCAATCCGGGACAGCTAGCTTCCGGAGAAAAACTGTTTTTT. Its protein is CASNPGQLASGEKLFF.

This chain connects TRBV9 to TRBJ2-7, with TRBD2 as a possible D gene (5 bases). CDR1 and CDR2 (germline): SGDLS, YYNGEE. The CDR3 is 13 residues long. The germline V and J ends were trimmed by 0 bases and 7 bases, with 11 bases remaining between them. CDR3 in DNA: TGTGCCAGCAGCGTAGAGGCAAGAGGGGAGCAGTACTTC. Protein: CASSVEARGEQYF.

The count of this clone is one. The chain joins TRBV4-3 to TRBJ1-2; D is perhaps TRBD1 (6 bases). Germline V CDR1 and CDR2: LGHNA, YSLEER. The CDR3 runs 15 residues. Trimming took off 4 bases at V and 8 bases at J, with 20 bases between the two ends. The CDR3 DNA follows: TGCGCCAGCAGCCGAGGGTCATCGGGGGCGGCCGGCTACACCTTC. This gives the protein CASSRGSSGAAGYTF.

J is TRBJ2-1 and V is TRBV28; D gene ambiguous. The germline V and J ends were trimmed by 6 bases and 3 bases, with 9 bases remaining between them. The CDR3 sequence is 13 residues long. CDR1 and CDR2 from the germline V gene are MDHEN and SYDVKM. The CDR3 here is CASRLGNYNEQFF. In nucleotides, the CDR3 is TGTGCCAGCAGATTGGGGAACTACAATGAGCAGTTCTTC.

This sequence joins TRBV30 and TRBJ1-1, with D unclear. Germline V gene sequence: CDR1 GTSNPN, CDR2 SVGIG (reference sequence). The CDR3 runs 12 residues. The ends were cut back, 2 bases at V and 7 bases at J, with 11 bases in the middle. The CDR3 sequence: CAWSRQAGEAFF. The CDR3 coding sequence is TGTGCCTGGAGTAGGCAGGCGGGTGAAGCTTTCTTT.

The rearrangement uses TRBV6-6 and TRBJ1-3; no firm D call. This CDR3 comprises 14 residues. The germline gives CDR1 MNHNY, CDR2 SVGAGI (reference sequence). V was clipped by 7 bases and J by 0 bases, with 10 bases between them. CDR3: CASIWGYSGNTIYF. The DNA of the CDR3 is TGTGCCAGCATCTGGGGATACTCTGGAAACACCATATATTTT.

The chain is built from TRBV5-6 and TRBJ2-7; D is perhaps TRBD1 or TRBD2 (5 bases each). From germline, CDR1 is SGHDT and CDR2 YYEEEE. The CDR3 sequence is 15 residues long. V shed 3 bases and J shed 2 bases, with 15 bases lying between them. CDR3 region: CASSSGTVGAYEQYF. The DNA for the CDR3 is TGTGCCAGCAGCTCCGGGACGGTGGGGGCCTACGAGCAGTACTTC.

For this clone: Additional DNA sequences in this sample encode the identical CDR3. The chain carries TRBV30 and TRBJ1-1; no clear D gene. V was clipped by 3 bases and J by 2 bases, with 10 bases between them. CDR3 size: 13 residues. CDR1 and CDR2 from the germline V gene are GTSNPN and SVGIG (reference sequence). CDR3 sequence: CAWSVGSNTEAFF. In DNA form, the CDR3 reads TGTGCCTGGAGCGTGGGATCAAACACTGAAGCTTTCTTT.

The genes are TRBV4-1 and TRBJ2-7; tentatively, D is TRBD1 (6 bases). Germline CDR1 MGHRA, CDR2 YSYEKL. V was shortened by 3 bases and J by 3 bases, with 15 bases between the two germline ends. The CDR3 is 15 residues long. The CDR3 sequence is CASSQIVGAFYEQYF. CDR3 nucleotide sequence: TGCGCCAGCAGCCAGATCGTGGGGGCCTTCTACGAGCAGTACTTC.

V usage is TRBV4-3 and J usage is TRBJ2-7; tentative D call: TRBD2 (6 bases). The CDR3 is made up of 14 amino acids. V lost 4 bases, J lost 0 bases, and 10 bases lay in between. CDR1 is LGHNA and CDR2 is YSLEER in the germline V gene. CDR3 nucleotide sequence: TGCGCCAGCAGCCCGGGACTTAGCTCCTACGAGCAGTACTTC. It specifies CASSPGLSSYEQYF.

The CDR3 loop is CASSPRGQGANYGYTF. CDR3 DNA: TGTGCCAGTAGTCCCCGCGGCCAGGGGGCCAACTATGGCTACACCTTC. This chain joins TRBV19 and TRBJ1-2; 8 nucleotides match TRBD1. The CDR3 totals 16 residues. Germline V lookup: CDR1 LNHDA, CDR2 SQIVND (reference sequence). The ends lost 5 bases at V and 2 bases at J; junction bases unmatched: 10. Full variable domain (remainder filled in from reference TRBV19 and TRBJ1-2): DGGITQSPKYLFRKEGQNVTLSCEQNLNHDAMYWYRQDPGQGLRLIYYSQIVNDFQKGDIAEGYSVSREKKESFPLTVTSAQKNPTAFYLCASSPRGQGANYGYTFGSGTRLTVV.

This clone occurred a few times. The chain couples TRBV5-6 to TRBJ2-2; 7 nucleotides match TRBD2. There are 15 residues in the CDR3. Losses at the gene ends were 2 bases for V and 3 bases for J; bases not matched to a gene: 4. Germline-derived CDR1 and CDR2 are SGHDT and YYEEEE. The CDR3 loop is CASSFGGGDTGELFF. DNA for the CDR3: TGTGCCAGCAGCTTTGGGGGGGGTGACACCGGGGAGCTGTTTTTT.

The CDR3 protein is CASAPGGAVTYEQYF. CDR3 sequence (DNA): TGTGCCAGCGCGCCGGGAGGGGCGGTGACATACGAGCAGTACTTC. The chain joins TRBV27 to TRBJ2-7; 8 nucleotides match TRBD2. Germline V lookup: CDR1 MNHEY, CDR2 SMNVEV (reference sequence). The CDR3 totals 15 residues. V was clipped by 8 bases and J by 4 bases; unmatched bases: 13.